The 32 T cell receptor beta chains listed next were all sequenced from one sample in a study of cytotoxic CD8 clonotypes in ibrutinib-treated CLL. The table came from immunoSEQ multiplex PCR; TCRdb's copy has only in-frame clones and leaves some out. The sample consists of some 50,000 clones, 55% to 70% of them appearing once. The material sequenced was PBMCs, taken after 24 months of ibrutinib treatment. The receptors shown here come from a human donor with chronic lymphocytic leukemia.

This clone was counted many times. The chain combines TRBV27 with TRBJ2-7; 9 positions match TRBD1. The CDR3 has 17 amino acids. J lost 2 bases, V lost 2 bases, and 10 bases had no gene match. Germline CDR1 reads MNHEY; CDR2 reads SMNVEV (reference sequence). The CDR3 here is CASSLQPRTGAAYEQYF. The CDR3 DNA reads TGTGCCAGCAGTTTACAACCACGGACAGGGGCGGCCTACGAGCAGTACTTC.

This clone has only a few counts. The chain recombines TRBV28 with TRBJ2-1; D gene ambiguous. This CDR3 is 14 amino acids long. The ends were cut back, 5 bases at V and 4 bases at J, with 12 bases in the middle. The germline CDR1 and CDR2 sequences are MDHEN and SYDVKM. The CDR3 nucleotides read TGTGCCAGCAGTCCGCTGGACGCTTACAATGAGCAGTTCTTC. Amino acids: CASSPLDAYNEQFF.

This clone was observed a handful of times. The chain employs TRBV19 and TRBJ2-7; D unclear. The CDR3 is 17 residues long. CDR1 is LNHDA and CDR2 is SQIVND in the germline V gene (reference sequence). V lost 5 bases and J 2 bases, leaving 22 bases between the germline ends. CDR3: CASSSRQNPSSPYEQYF. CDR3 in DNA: TGTGCCAGTAGTTCTCGACAAAATCCCTCTTCACCCTACGAGCAGTACTTC. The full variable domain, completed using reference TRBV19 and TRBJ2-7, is DGGITQSPKYLFRKEGQNVTLSCEQNLNHDAMYWYRQDPGQGLRLIYYSQIVNDFQKGDIAEGYSVSREKKESFPLTVTSAQKNPTAFYLCASSSRQNPSSPYEQYFGPGTRLTVT.

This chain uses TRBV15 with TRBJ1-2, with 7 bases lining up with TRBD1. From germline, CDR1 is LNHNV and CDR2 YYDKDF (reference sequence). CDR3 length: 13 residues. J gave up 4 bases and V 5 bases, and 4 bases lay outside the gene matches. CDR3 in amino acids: CATSRQGGYGYTF. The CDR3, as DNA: TGTGCCACCAGCCGACAGGGAGGCTATGGCTACACCTTC.

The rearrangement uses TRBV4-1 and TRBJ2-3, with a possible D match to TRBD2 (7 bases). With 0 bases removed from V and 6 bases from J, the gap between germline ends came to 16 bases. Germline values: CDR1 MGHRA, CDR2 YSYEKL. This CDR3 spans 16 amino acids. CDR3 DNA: TGCGCCAGCAGCCAAGATAACTGGGGGGGGCGGGATACGCAGTATTTT. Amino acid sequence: CASSQDNWGGRDTQYF.

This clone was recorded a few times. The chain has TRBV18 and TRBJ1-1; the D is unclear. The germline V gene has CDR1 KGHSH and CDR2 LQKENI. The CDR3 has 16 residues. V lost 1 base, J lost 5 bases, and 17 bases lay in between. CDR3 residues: CASSPLPGEGGTEAFF. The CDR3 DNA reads TGTGCCAGCTCACCACTCCCAGGAGAGGGAGGGACTGAAGCTTTCTTT.

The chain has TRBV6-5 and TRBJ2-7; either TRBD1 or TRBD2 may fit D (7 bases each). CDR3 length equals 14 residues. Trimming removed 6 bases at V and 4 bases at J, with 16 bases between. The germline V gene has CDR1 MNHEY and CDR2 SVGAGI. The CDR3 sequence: CASRKTGRVYEQYF. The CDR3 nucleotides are TGTGCCAGCAGGAAGACAGGGAGGGTTTACGAGCAGTACTTC.

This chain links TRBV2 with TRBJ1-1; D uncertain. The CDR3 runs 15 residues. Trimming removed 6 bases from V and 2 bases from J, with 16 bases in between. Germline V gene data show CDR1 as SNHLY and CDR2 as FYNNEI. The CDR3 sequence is CASRVSRWGNTEAFF. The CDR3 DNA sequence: TGTGCCAGCAGGGTTTCAAGGTGGGGTAACACTGAAGCTTTCTTT. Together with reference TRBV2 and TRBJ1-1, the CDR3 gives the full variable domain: EPEVTQTPSHQVTQMGQEVILRCVPISNHLYFYWYRQILGQKVEFLVSFYNNEISEKSEIFDDQFSVERPDGSNFTLKIRSTKLEDSAMYFCASRVSRWGNTEAFFGQGTRLTVV.

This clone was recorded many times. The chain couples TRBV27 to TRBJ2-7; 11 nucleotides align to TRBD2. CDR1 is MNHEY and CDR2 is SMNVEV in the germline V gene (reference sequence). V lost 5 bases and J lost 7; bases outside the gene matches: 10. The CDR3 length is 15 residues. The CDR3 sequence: CASSPTSGGTGEQYV. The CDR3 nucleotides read TGTGCCAGCAGTCCTACTAGCGGGGGCACGGGAGAGCAGTACGTC.

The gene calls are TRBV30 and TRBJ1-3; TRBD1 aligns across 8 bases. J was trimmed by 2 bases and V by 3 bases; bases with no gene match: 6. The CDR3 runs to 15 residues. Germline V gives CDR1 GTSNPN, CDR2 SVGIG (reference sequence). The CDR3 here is CAWSGQGQAGNTIYF. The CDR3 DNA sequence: TGTGCCTGGAGCGGACAGGGACAAGCTGGAAACACCATATATTTT. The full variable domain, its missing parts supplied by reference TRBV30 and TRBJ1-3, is SQTIHQWPATLVQPVGSPLSLECTVEGTSNPNLYWYRQAAGRGLQLLFYSVGIGQISSEVPQNLSASRPQDRQFILSSKKLLLSDSGFYLCAWSGQGQAGNTIYFGEGSWLTVV.

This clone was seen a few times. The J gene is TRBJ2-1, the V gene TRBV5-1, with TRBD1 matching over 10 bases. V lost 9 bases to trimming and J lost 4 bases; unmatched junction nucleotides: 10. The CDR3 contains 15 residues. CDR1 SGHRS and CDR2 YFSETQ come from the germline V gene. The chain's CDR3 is CATGLVGQGYNEQFF. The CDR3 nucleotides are TGCGCCACCGGTCTCGTGGGACAGGGGTACAATGAGCAGTTCTTC. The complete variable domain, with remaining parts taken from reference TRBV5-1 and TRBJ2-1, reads KAGVTQTPRYLIKTRGQQVTLSCSPISGHRSVSWYQQTPGQGLQFLFEYFSETQRNKGNFPGRFSGRQFSNSRSEMNVSTLELGDSALYLCATGLVGQGYNEQFFGPGTRLTVL.

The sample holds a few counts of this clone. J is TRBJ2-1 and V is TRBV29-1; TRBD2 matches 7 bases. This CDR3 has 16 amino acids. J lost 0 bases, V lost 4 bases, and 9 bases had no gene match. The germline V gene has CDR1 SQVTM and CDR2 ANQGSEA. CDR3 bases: TGCAGCGTTGTTGGCCCAGCGGGAAGCTCCTACAATGAGCAGTTCTTC. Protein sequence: CSVVGPAGSSYNEQFF.

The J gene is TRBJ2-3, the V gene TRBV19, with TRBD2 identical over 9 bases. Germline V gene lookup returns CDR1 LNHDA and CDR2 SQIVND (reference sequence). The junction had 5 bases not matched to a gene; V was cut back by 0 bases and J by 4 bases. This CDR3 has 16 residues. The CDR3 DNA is TGTGCCAGTAGTATAGATAGCGGGAGTAAGGCAGATACGCAGTATTTT. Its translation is CASSIDSGSKADTQYF.

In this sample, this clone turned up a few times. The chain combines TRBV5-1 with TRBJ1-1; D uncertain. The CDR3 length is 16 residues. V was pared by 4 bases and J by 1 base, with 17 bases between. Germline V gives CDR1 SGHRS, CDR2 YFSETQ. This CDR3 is CASSENDPRENTEAFF. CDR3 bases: TGCGCCAGCAGCGAAAACGACCCCCGGGAGAACACTGAAGCTTTCTTT. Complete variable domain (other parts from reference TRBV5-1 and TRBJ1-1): KAGVTQTPRYLIKTRGQQVTLSCSPISGHRSVSWYQQTPGQGLQFLFEYFSETQRNKGNFPGRFSGRQFSNSRSEMNVSTLELGDSALYLCASSENDPRENTEAFFGQGTRLTVV.

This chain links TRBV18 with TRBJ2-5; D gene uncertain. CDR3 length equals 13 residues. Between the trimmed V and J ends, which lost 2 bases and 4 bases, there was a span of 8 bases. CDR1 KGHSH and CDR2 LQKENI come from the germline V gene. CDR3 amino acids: CASSPKVGETQYF. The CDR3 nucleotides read TGTGCCAGCTCACCAAAGGTGGGAGAGACCCAGTACTTC.

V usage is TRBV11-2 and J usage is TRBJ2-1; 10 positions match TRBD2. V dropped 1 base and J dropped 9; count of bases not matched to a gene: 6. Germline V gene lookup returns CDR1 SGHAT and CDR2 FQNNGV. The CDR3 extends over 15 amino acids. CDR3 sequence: CASSLVAGGIGEQFF. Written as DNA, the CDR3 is TGTGCCAGCAGCTTAGTAGCGGGAGGAATCGGTGAGCAGTTCTTC.

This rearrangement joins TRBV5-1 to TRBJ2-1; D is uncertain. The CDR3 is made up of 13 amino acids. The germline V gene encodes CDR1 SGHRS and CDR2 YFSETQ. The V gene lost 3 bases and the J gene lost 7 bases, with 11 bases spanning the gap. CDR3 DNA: TGCGCCAGCAGCTCCCGGTTCGAGAATGAGCAGTTCTTC. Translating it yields CASSSRFENEQFF. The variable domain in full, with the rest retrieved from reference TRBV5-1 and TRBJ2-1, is KAGVTQTPRYLIKTRGQQVTLSCSPISGHRSVSWYQQTPGQGLQFLFEYFSETQRNKGNFPGRFSGRQFSNSRSEMNVSTLELGDSALYLCASSSRFENEQFFGPGTRLTVL.

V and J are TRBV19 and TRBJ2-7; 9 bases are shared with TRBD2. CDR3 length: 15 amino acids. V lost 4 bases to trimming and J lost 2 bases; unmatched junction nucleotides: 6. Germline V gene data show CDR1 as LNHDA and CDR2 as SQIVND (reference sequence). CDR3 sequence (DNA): TGTGCCAGTAGTACGGGACTAGCATCAACCTACGAGCAGTACTTC. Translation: CASSTGLASTYEQYF.

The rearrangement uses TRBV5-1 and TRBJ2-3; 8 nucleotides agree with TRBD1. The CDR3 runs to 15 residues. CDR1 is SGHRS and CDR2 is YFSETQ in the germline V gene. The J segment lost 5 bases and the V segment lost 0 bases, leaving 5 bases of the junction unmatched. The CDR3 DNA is TGCGCCAGCAGCTTGGACAGGGGGATTTTAGATACGCAGTATTTT. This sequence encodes CASSLDRGILDTQYF.

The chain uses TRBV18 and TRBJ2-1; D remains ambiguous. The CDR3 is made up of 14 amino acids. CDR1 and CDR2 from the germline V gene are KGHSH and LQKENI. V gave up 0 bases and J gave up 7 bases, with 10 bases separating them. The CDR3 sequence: CASSPPVWSNEQFF. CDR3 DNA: TGTGCCAGCTCACCACCGGTCTGGTCAAATGAGCAGTTCTTC.

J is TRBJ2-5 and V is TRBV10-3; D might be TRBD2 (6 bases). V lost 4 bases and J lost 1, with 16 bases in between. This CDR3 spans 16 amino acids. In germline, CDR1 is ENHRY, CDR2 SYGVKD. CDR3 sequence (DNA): TGTGCCATCAGTGTGGGAAGGGGAGCGGGCCAAGAGACCCAGTACTTC. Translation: CAISVGRGAGQETQYF.

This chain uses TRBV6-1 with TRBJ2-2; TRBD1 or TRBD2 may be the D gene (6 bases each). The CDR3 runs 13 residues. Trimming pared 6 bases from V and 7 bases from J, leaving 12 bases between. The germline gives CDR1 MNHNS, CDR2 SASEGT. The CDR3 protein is CASRLGGNGELFF. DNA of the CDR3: TGTGCCAGCAGATTAGGGGGGAACGGGGAGCTGTTTTTT.

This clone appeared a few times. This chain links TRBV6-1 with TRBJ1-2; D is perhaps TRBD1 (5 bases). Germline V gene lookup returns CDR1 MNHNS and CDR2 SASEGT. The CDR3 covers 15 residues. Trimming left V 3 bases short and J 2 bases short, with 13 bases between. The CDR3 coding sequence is TGTGCCAGCAGTGATGGCCCCCGACAGAACTATGGCTACACCTTC. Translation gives CASSDGPRQNYGYTF.

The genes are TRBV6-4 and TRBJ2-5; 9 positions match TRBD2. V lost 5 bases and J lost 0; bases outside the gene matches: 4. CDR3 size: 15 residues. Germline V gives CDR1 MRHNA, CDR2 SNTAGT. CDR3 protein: CASSYLAGHQETQYF. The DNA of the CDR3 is TGTGCCAGCAGTTATCTAGCGGGGCACCAAGAGACCCAGTACTTC.

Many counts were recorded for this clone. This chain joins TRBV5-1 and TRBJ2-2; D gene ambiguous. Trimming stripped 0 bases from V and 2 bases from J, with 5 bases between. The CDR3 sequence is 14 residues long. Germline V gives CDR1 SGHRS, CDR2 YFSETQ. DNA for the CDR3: TGCGCCAGCAGCTTGGCCAGTAACACCGGGGAGCTGTTTTTT. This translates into CASSLASNTGELFF.

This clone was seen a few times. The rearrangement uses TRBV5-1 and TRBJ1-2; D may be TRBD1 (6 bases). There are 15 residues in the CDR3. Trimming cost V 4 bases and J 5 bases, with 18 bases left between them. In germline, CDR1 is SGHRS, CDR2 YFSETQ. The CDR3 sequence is CASSTGAGEGYGYTF. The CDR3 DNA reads TGCGCCAGCAGCACGGGCGCAGGGGAGGGATATGGCTACACCTTC.

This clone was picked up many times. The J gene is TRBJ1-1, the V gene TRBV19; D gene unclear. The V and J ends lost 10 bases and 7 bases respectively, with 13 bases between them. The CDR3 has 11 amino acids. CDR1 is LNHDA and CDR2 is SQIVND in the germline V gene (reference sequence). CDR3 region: CATHRGYEAFF. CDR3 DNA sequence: TGTGCCACTCATCGGGGTTATGAAGCTTTCTTT.

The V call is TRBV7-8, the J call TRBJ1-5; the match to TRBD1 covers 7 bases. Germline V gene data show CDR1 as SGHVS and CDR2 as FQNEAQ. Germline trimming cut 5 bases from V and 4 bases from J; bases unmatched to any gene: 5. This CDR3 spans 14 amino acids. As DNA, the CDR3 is TGTGCCAGCAGCGGCCAGACAGGGAATCAGCCCCAGCATTTT. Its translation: CASSGQTGNQPQHF.

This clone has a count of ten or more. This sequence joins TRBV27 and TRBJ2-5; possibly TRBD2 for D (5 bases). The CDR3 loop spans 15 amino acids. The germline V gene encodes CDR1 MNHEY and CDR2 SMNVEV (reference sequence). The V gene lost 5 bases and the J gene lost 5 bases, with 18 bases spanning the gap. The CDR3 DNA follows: TGTGCCAGCAGTCCAGGACTTACAACTCGCGAGACCCAGTACTTC. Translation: CASSPGLTTRETQYF.

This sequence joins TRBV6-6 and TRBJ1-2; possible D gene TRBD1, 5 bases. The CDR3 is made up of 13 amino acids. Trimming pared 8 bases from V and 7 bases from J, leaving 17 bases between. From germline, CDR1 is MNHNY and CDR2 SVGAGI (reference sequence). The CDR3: CASASGLGGGYTF. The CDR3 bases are TGTGCCAGCGCGTCGGGGTTGGGGGGTGGCTACACCTTC.

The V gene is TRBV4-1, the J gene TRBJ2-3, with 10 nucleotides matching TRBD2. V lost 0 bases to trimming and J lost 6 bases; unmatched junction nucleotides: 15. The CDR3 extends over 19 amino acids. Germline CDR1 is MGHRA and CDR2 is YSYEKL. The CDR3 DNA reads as TGCGCCAGCAGCCAAGATCTTTTAACTAGCGGGGCCATGAGGGATACGCAGTATTTT. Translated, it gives CASSQDLLTSGAMRDTQYF.

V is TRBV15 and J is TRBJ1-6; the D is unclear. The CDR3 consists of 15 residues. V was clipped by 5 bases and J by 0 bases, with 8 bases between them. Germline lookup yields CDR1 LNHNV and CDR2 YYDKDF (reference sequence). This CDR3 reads CATSPGSSYNSPLHF. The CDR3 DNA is TGTGCCACCAGCCCGGGGAGCTCCTATAATTCACCCCTCCACTTT.